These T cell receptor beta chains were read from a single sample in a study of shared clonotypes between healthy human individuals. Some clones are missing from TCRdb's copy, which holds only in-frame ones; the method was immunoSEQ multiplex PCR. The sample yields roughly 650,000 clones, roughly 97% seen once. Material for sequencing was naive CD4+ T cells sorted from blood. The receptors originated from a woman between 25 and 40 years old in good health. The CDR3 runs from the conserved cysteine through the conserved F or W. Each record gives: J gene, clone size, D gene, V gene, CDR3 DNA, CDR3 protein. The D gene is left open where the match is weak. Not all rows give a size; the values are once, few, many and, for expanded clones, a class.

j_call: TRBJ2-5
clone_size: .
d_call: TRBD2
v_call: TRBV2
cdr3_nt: TGTGCCAGCGTTTATAGGGGGACTAGCGGGAGAGAGGACTTC
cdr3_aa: CASVYRGTSGREDF

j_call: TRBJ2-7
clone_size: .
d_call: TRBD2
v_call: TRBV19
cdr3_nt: TGTGCCAGTAGTATCGGGGCGCGGGGGAGTTGGTCCTACGAGCAGTACTTC
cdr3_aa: CASSIGARGSWSYEQYF

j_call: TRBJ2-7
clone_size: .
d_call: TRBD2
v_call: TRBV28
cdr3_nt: TGTGCCAGCAGTTGGGGCGGGAGGCCCTCCTACGAGCAGTACTTC
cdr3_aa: CASSWGGRPSYEQYF

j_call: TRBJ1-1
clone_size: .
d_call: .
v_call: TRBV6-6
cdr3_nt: TGTGCCACCAGACCCGCAGGGTCGATGAACACTGAAGCTTTCTTT
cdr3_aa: CATRPAGSMNTEAFF

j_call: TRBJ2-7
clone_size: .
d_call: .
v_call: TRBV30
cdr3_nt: TGTGCCTGGGGAGGCTCCTACGAGCAGTACTTC
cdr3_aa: CAWGGSYEQYF

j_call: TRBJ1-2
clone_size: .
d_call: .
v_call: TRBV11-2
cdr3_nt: TGTGCCAGCAGCTTAGTTGGACAGAACTATGGCTACACCTTC
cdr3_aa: CASSLVGQNYGYTF

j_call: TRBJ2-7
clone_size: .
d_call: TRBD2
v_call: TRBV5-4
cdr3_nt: TGTGCCAGCAGCCATCTCCCGCGGGGGGCGTCATACGAGCAGTACTTC
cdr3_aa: CASSHLPRGASYEQYF

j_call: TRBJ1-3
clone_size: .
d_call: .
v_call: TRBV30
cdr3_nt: TGTGCCTGGAGTTTAGGAGGGAAATACTCTGGAAACACCATATATTTT
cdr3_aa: CAWSLGGKYSGNTIYF

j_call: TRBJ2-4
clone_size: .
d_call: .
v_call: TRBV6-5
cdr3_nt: TGTGCCAGCAGTTACGCGGTCGGGGCAGGCCAGGACATTCAGTACTTC
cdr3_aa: CASSYAVGAGQDIQYF

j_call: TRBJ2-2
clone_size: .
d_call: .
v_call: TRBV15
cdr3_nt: TGTGCCACCAGCAGAGATCAAGCTGGGGAGCTGTTTTTT
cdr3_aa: CATSRDQAGELFF

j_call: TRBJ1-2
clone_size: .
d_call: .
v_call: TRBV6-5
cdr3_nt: TGTGCCAGCAGTCGGGCGGTCGGGGGGAGGTATGGCTACACCTTC
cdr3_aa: CASSRAVGGRYGYTF

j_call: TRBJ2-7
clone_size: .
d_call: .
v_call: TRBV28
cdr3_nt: TGTGCCAGCAGTTTACCTGACATGGGGCAGTACTTC
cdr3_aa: CASSLPDMGQYF

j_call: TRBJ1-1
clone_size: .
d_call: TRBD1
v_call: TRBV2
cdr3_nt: TGTGCCAGCAGTTCCGGGACAGGGGCCACTGAAGCTTTCTTT
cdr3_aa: CASSSGTGATEAFF

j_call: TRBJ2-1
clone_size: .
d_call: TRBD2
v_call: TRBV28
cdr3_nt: TGTGCCAGCAGCTCTGGACTAGCGGAGCAGTTCTTC
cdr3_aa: CASSSGLAEQFF

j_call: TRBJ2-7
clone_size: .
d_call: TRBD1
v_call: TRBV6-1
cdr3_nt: TGTGCCAGCAGGAGCCCTGGGACAGCCTACGAGCAGTACTTC
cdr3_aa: CASRSPGTAYEQYF

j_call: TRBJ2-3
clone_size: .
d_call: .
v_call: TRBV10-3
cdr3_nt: TGTGCCATCAGTACAGGTGTGTACACAGATACGCAGTATTTT
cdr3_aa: CAISTGVYTDTQYF

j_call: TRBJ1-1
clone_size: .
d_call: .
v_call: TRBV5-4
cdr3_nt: TGTGCCAGCAGCTTGGGCATACAGAGGACCCGGGTGTACACTGAAGCTTTCTTT
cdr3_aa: CASSLGIQRTRVYTEAFF

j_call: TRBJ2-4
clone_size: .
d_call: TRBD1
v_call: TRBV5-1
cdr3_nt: TGCGCCAGCAGCCGGGACAGGGCCCTAGCCAAAAACATTCAGTACTTC
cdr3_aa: CASSRDRALAKNIQYF

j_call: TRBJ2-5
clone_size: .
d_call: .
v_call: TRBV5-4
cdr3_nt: TGTGCCAGCAGTTCAGAGGACCAAGAGACCCAGTACTTC
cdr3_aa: CASSSEDQETQYF

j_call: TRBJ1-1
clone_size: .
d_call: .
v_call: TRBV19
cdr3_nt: TGTGCCAGTAGTATTTGGCAGCAGAACACTGAAGCTTTCTTT
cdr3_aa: CASSIWQQNTEAFF

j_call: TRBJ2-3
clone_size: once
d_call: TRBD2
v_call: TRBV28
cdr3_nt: TGTGCCAGCAGCTCGCCTAGCGGGATGGGCACAGATACGCAGTATTTT
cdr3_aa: CASSSPSGMGTDTQYF

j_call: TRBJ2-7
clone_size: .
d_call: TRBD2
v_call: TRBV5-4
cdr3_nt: TGTGCCAGCAGCACCGGCGGGACTAGCGGGCTCTACGAGCAGTACTTC
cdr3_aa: CASSTGGTSGLYEQYF